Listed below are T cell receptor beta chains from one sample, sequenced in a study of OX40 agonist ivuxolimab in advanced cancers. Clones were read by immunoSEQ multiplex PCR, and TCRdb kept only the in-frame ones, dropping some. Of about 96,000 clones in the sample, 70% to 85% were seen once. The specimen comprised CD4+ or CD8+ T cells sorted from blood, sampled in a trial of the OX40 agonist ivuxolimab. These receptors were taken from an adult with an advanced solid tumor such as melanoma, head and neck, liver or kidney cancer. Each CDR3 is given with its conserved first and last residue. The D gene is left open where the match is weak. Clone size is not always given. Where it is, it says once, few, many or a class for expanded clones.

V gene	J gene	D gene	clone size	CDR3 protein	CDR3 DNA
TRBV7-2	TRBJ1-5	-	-	CASSLRDTLYSNQPQHF	TGTGCCAGCAGCTTGCGGGACACTCTCTATAGCAATCAGCCCCAGCATTTT
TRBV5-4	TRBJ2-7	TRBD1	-	CASSSTGVGSYEQYF	TGTGCCAGCAGCTCAACAGGGGTTGGCTCCTACGAGCAGTACTTC
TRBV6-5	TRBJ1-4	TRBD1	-	CASGTGVTNEKLFF	TGTGCCAGCGGTACAGGGGTGACTAATGAAAAACTGTTTTTT
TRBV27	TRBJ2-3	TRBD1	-	CASSSPGQGADTQYF	TGTGCCAGCAGTTCGCCGGGACAGGGGGCAGATACGCAGTATTTT
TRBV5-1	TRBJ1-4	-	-	CASSPGTPRGEKLFF	TGCGCCAGCAGCCCCGGCACGCCCAGAGGTGAAAAACTGTTTTTT
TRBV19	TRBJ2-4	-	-	CASSMGTKNIQYF	TGTGCCAGTAGTATGGGCACCAAAAACATTCAGTACTTC
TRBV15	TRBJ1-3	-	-	CATSRDIVGASSGNTIYF	TGTGCCACCAGCAGAGATATCGTAGGGGCGAGCTCTGGAAACACCATATATTTT
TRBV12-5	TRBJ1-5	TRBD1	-	CASGPLDRGTGQPQHF	TGTGCTAGTGGTCCCTTAGACAGGGGGACCGGTCAGCCCCAGCATTTT
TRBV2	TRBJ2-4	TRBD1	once	CASSLRGPIVKNIQYF	TGTGCCAGCAGCCTCAGGGGGCCTATTGTCAAAAACATTCAGTACTTC
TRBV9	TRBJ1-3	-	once	CASSVGLFDIRGSTIYF	TGTGCCAGCAGCGTAGGCCTCTTCGATATCCGTGGAAGTACCATATATTTT
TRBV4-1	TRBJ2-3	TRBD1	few	CASSPQDRLSRDTQYF	TGCGCCAGCAGCCCCCAGGACAGGTTAAGCAGAGATACGCAGTATTTT
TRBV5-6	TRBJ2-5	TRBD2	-	CASSRGSASGRARQTQYF	TGTGCCAGCAGCCGAGGAAGTGCTAGCGGGAGGGCCCGGCAGACCCAGTACTTC
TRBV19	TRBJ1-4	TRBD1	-	CASSTGTGRKLFF	TGTGCCAGTAGTACTGGGACAGGGCGAAAACTGTTTTTT
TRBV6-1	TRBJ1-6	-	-	CASSERPGPSPLHF	TGTGCCAGCAGTGAACGGCCGGGGCCCTCACCCCTCCACTTT
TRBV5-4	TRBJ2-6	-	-	CASSPQALGANVLTF	TGTGCCAGCAGTCCACAGGCCCTCGGGGCCAACGTCCTGACTTTC
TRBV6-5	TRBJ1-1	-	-	CASSYRGNTEAFF	TGTGCCAGCAGTTACAGGGGTAACACTGAAGCTTTCTTT
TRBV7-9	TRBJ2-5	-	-	CASSPTAIQETQYF	TGTGCCAGCAGCCCGACGGCTATCCAAGAGACCCAGTACTTC
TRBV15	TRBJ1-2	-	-	CATSRDRGGDYGYTF	TGTGCCACCAGCAGAGATCGGGGAGGGGACTATGGCTACACCTTC
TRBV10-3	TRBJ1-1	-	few	CAIRNRVEAFF	TGTGCCATCAGGAACAGGGTTGAAGCTTTCTTT
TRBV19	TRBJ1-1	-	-	CASSQRAGDGAFF	TGTGCCAGTAGCCAGCGGGCAGGGGATGGAGCTTTCTTT
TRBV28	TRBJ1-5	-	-	CASSLGGTDQPQHF	TGTGCCAGCAGTTTAGGGGGAACTGATCAGCCCCAGCATTTT
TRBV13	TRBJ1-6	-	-	CASSLGLDKLRGGSPLHF	TGTGCCAGCAGCTTAGGCCTGGATAAGTTGAGGGGCGGATCACCCCTCCACTTT
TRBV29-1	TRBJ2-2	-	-	CSVEVKGYGELFF	TGCAGCGTTGAAGTGAAGGGGTACGGGGAGCTGTTTTTT
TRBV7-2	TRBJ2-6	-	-	CASSLVPSGANVLTF	TGTGCCAGCAGCTTAGTGCCTTCAGGGGCCAACGTCCTGACTTTC
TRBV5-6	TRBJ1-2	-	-	CASSFPPPGLGYTF	TGTGCCAGCAGCTTCCCACCCCCCGGTCTTGGCTACACCTTC
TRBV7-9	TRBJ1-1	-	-	CASSLAPGVVTEAFF	TGTGCCAGCAGCTTAGCGCCGGGGGTTGTCACTGAAGCTTTCTTT
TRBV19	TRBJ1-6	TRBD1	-	CASSIRTGDSPLHF	TGTGCCAGTAGTATAAGGACAGGGGATTCACCCCTCCACTTT
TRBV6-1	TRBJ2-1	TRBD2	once	CASRERERNEQFF	TGTGCCAGCAGAGAGCGGGAGAGGAATGAGCAGTTCTTC
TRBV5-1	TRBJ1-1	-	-	CASSLTANTEAFF	TGCGCCAGCAGCTTAACGGCGAACACTGAAGCTTTCTTT
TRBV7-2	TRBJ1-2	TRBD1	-	CASSPGTGPFYGYTF	TGTGCCAGCAGCCCTGGGACAGGACCCTTTTATGGCTACACCTTC
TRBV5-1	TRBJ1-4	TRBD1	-	CASSWTGIGANEKLFF	TGCGCCAGCAGCTGGACAGGGATCGGAGCTAATGAAAAACTGTTTTTT
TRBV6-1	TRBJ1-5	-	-	CASSEANGRQPQHF	TGTGCCAGCAGTGAAGCGAATGGACGGCAGCCCCAGCATTTT
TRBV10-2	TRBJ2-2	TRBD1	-	CASSGSGGVTGELFF	TGCGCCAGCAGTGGCTCAGGGGGAGTCACCGGGGAGCTGTTTTTT
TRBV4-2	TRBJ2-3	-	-	CASSQALSTDTQYF	TGTGCCAGCAGCCAAGCCCTTAGCACAGATACGCAGTATTTT
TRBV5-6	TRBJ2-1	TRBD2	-	CASSPASGRKGSYNEQFF	TGTGCCAGCAGCCCCGCTAGCGGGAGGAAAGGGTCCTACAATGAGCAGTTCTTC
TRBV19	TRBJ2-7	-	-	CASSIDVSRYEQYF	TGTGCCAGTAGTATCGACGTGTCTCGGTACGAGCAGTACTTC
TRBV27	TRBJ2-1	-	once	CASTKQGGTSYNEQFF	TGTGCCAGCACCAAGCAAGGGGGAACATCCTACAATGAGCAGTTCTTC
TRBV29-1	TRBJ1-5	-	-	CSVGTVSNQPQHF	TGCAGCGTTGGTACGGTCTCCAATCAGCCCCAGCATTTT
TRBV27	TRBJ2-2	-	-	CASSFYTGELFF	TGTGCCAGCAGTTTTTATACCGGGGAGCTGTTTTTT
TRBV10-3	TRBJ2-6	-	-	CAISEIKGSGANVLTF	TGTGCCATCAGTGAAATCAAAGGCTCTGGGGCCAACGTCCTGACTTTC
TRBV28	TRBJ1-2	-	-	CASSHATRDNYGYTF	TGTGCCAGCAGTCACGCAACCCGGGACAATTATGGCTACACCTTC
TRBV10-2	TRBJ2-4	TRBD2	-	CASSEVAGRNIQYF	TGCGCCAGCAGTGAGGTAGCGGGGAGGAACATTCAGTACTTC
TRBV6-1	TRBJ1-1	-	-	CASIEGGWNTEAFF	TGTGCCAGCATAGAAGGGGGTTGGAACACTGAAGCTTTCTTT
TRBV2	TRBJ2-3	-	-	CASSEWVAYTDTQYF	TGTGCCAGCAGTGAATGGGTAGCGTACACAGATACGCAGTATTTT
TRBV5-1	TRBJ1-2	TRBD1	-	CASSLAGGQRPSGYTF	TGCGCCAGCAGCTTGGCGGGGGGACAGAGGCCCTCTGGCTACACCTTC
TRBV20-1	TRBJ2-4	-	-	CSARQPGTQYF	TGCAGTGCCCGTCAGCCGGGCACTCAGTACTTC
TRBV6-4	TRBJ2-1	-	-	CASSDSAGNEQFF	TGTGCCAGCAGTGACTCGGCCGGCAATGAGCAGTTCTTC
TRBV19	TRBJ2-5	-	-	CASSISQGGETQYF	TGTGCCAGTAGTATAAGCCAGGGAGGCGAGACCCAGTACTTC
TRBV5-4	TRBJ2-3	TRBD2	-	CASRRTSAGTDTQYF	TGTGCCAGCAGGCGGACTAGCGCGGGCACAGATACGCAGTATTTT
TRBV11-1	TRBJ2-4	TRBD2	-	CASSPTSGVHIQYF	TGTGCCAGCAGCCCGACTAGCGGGGTTCACATTCAGTACTTC
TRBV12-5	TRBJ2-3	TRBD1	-	CASKDRFQDTQYF	TGTGCTAGTAAGGACAGGTTCCAAGATACGCAGTATTTT
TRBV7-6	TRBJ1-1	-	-	CASSLGQLNTEAFF	TGTGCCAGCAGCCTCGGACAGTTGAACACTGAAGCTTTCTTT
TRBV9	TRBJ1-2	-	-	CASSVSLWARGNYGYTF	TGTGCCAGCAGCGTAAGCCTTTGGGCCCGGGGAAACTATGGCTACACCTTC
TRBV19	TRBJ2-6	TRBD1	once	CASSTQLAGGADSGANVLTF	TGTGCCAGTAGTACCCAACTGGCAGGGGGCGCTGACTCTGGGGCCAACGTCCTGACTTTC
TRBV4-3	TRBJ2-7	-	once	CASSQGHRGGLSSYEQYF	TGCGCCAGCAGCCAAGGCCACCGCGGGGGCCTTAGCTCCTACGAGCAGTACTTC
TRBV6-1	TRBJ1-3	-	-	CASSEVDTGGNTIYF	TGTGCCAGCAGTGAAGTAGACACAGGCGGAAACACCATATATTTT
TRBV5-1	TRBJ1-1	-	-	CASSWKDSNTEAFF	TGCGCCAGCAGCTGGAAGGACAGTAACACTGAAGCTTTCTTT